A selection of T cell receptor beta chains follows, all from one sample in a study of identical twins. TCRdb re-analysed the 5' RACE reads in MiXCR, keeping a single row per CDR3 protein. The table has some 460,000 distinct CDR3 sequences, 13% to 15% seen once. This sample was shared with a second study, whose subject was yellow fever vaccine responses in identical twins.

What was sequenced was CD4+ T cells sorted from blood. The receptors come from a woman in her late teens or twenties in good health. Both conserved end residues are part of each CDR3. A D gene is named only where the DNA matches it firmly. A clone size is listed for some rows: how often the clone was seen (once, few, many), or a class if it is expanded.

v_gene: TRBV7-2
abundance: few
len: 15
d_gene: TRBD2
j_gene: TRBJ2-7
CDR3aa: CASSLVAGGPREQYF
CDR3nt: TGTGCCAGCAGCTTAGTAGCGGGAGGGCCCCGCGAGCAGTACTTC

v_gene: TRBV6-1
abundance: NA
len: 13
d_gene: NA
j_gene: TRBJ1-2
CDR3aa: CASSTGTAHGYTF
CDR3nt: TGTGCCAGCAGTACCGGGACGGCCCATGGCTACACCTTC

v_gene: TRBV15
abundance: NA
len: 14
d_gene: TRBD1
j_gene: TRBJ1-1
CDR3aa: CATSTQGGKGEAFF
CDR3nt: TGTGCCACCAGCACCCAGGGGGGAAAGGGTGAAGCTTTCTTT

v_gene: TRBV7-2
abundance: NA
len: 15
d_gene: NA
j_gene: TRBJ1-2
CDR3aa: CASSRGKGEIYGYTF
CDR3nt: TGTGCCAGCAGTCGCGGGAAGGGGGAGATCTATGGCTACACCTTC

v_gene: TRBV20-1
abundance: NA
len: 13
d_gene: NA
j_gene: TRBJ2-7
CDR3aa: CSASGAFSYEQYF
CDR3nt: TGCAGTGCTAGTGGCGCCTTCTCCTACGAGCAGTACTTC

v_gene: TRBV6-1
abundance: few
len: 15
d_gene: TRBD1
j_gene: TRBJ2-5
CDR3aa: CASSPTGGLRETQYF
CDR3nt: TGTGCCAGCAGCCCGACAGGGGGACTGCGAGAGACCCAGTACTTC

v_gene: TRBV9
abundance: NA
len: 14
d_gene: NA
j_gene: TRBJ2-1
CDR3aa: CASSVMKATPEQFF
CDR3nt: TGTGCCAGCAGCGTAATGAAGGCGACCCCGGAGCAGTTCTTC

v_gene: TRBV29-1
abundance: NA
len: 11
d_gene: NA
j_gene: TRBJ2-7
CDR3aa: CSGTGTGEQYF
CDR3nt: TGCAGCGGCACCGGGACGGGCGAGCAGTACTTC

v_gene: TRBV12-3/TRBV12-4
abundance: NA
len: 14
d_gene: NA
j_gene: TRBJ1-1
CDR3aa: CASRFRGWNTEAFF
CDR3nt: TGTGCCAGCAGGTTCAGGGGATGGAACACTGAAGCTTTCTTT

v_gene: TRBV5-1
abundance: NA
len: 13
d_gene: NA
j_gene: TRBJ2-7
CDR3aa: CASSLEPDYEQYF
CDR3nt: TGCGCCAGCAGCTTGGAGCCCGACTACGAGCAGTACTTC

v_gene: TRBV29-1
abundance: many
len: 14
d_gene: TRBD1
j_gene: TRBJ2-1
CDR3aa: CSTRDRGAYNEQFF
CDR3nt: TGCAGCACCAGGGACAGGGGCGCCTACAATGAGCAGTTCTTC

v_gene: TRBV7-8
abundance: many
len: 14
d_gene: TRBD2
j_gene: TRBJ2-1
CDR3aa: CASSRRLAGDEQFF
CDR3nt: TGTGCCAGCAGCCGGAGACTAGCGGGAGACGAGCAGTTCTTC